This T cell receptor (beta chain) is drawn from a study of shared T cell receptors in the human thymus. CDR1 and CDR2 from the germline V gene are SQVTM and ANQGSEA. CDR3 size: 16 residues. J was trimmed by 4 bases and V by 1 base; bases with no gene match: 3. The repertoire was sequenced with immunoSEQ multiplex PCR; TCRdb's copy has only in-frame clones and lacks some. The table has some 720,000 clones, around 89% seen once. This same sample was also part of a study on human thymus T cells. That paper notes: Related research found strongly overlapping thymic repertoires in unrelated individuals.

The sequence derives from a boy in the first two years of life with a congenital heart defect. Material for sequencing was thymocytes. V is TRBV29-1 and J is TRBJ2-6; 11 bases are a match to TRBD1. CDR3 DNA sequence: TGCAGCGTTGAAGCGGGACAGGGGGACGGGGCCAACGTCCTGACTTTC. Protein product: CSVEAGQGDGANVLTF.